The clone carrying this T cell receptor beta chain appeared a few times. What it binds is not known. The record originates from a study of CD8 T cells in ankylosing spondylitis. Study results and limitations: In reactive arthritis synovial fluid and blood, some motif variants had been reported before. Disease-linked clones proved CD8+ and comparatively uncommon in peripheral blood. There was a TCR beta motif, made of several highly homologous variants, that appeared characteristic of ankylosing spondylitis blood. Clones linked to disease were reported to show significant enrichment in matched ankylosing spondylitis synovial fluid.

Germline loops: CDR1 SGHVS, CDR2 FQNEAQ. The CDR3 loop spans 12 amino acids. The V gene lost 5 bases and the J gene lost 13 bases, with 12 bases spanning the gap. Quantitative 5'-RACE with molecular barcodes generated TCR beta libraries. TCRdb ran MiXCR on the 5' RACE reads and lists one entry per CDR3 protein. The sample contains over 600,000 distinct CDR3 sequences, about 20% of which appear only once. Sequencing was done on a sample of blood, either unsorted or a sorted T cell fraction (not recorded which). This chain links TRBV7-8 with TRBJ1-6; possible D gene TRBD1, 5 bases. This receptor was taken from a male donor with ankylosing spondylitis. CDR3 region: CASSRQGEPLHF. The CDR3 coding sequence is TGTGCCAGCAGCCGCCAAGGGGAGCCCCTCCACTTT.